This T cell receptor (beta chain) was recorded in a study of T cell repertoires in ileal Crohn's disease. Study-level points and caveats: High-frequency clones were more common in sorted CD8 than CD4 cells.

Stated time point: neoterminal ileum biopsy at postoperative endoscopy, about 6 months after surgery. Patients were adults with ileal or ileocolonic Crohn's disease needing resection. About this clone itself: The antigen is undetermined.

Each sample's TCRB immunosequencing used roughly 500 nanograms of biopsy DNA. Profiled with immunoSEQ multiplex PCR; TCRdb holds only in-frame clones, not every one. The sample consists of roughly 60,000 clones, approximately 88% of them appearing once. The sequenced sample was ileal tissue. The TCR sequence derives from an adult with Crohn's disease.

For the CDR3, the DNA is TGCAGCGTTGATCGGGGGTTAGGTACAGATACGCAGTATTTT. Protein product: CSVDRGLGTDTQYF. This chain uses TRBV29-1 with TRBJ2-3, with a possible D match to TRBD2 (6 bases). The germline V gene encodes CDR1 SQVTM and CDR2 ANQGSEA. There are 14 residues in the CDR3. Trimming took 3 bases from V and 3 from J, leaving 13 bases between them.